This is a list of T cell receptor beta chains from one sample in a study of T cell responses to AZD1222 COVID-19 vaccine. Some clones are missing from TCRdb's copy, which holds only in-frame ones; the method was immunoSEQ multiplex PCR. The sample records 150,000 to 250,000 clones, approximately 93% being singletons. The sample here was peripheral blood, taken 28 days after the second AZD1222 dose. Every receptor here comes from an adult who received the AZD1222 COVID-19 vaccine. CDR3s include the opening cysteine and the closing phenylalanine or tryptophan. Fields, in order: V gene, J gene, CDR3 protein.

TRBV10-3	TRBJ1-1	CAISARGTDNTEAFF
TRBV3-1/TRBV3-2	TRBJ2-2	CASSQVPGNTGELFF
TRBV27	TRBJ1-2	CASRGATTNYGYTF
TRBV19	TRBJ2-2	CASSNQGNTGELFF
TRBV25-1	TRBJ1-1	CASSLWTDNAEAFF
TRBV28	TRBJ1-2	CASSLGGYGYTF
TRBV5-1	TRBJ2-7	CASSSGSYEQYF
TRBV12-3/TRBV12-4	TRBJ1-2	CASRQGAYGYTF
TRBV2	TRBJ1-1	CASSESSVGNTEAFF
TRBV19	TRBJ1-5	CASGLPSGSPGRQPQHF
TRBV6-5	TRBJ1-6	CASSQDRGSSPLHF
TRBV5-8	TRBJ2-4	CASSLGDPAKNIQYF
TRBV6-5	TRBJ2-2	CASRKGQNTGELFF
TRBV28	TRBJ2-1	CASSLPSGQFF
TRBV6-5	TRBJ2-2	CASSPGEELFF
TRBV2	TRBJ1-5	CASSGRRGNQPQHF
TRBV20-1	TRBJ1-5	CSATKNQPQHF
TRBV19	TRBJ1-5	CASSMFTSNQPQHF
TRBV28	TRBJ1-5	CASMATLGDQPQHF
TRBV6-2/TRBV6-3	TRBJ1-2	CASSYYGQGLYGYTF